This TCR beta chain originates from a study of response to subunit inactivated influenza vaccine. Study observations and caveats: Researchers suggested that each seasonal influenza vaccination recruits few new T cells.

This clonotype was counted only a few times. What it recognizes is unknown. TCRdb processed the RT-PCR reads anew with MiXCR; each CDR3 protein has one entry. The data hold around 200,000 distinct CDR3 sequences, with about 9.3% observed a single time. The CDR3 loop spans 15 amino acids. In germline, CDR1 is MNHNS, CDR2 SASEGT. V gave up 2 bases and J gave up 2 bases, with 10 bases separating them. Sample: non-naive T cells sorted from PBMCs, taken on the day of vaccination. This sequence originates from a man aged 50 to 60 who received an inactivated influenza vaccine. The chain employs TRBV6-1 and TRBJ1-3; D possibly corresponds to TRBD1 (5 bases). CDR3 amino acids: CASSETGRAGNTIYF. The CDR3, as DNA: TGTGCCAGCAGTGAAACGGGCAGGGCTGGAAACACCATATATTTT.